The present T cell receptor (beta chain) was sequenced within a study of cytomegalovirus exposure and HLA in healthy donors (dated by TCRdb to 2016 to 2017). Some background on the complete study: An earlier analysis of approximately 600 of the donors reported about 290 Gb of sequence data and 117 million unique TCR beta sequences from roughly 200 million T cells. About 300 gigabases of sequencing data and tens of millions of unique TCR sequences were included in an early release covering about 700 HLA-typed donors. The genetic ancestry cluster associated with self-reported Caucasian donors included around 76% of the 398 genotyped donors. The study aimed to test whether cataloging public T cell receptors could reveal signatures of past pathogen exposure. The study profiled the T cell repertoires of some 610 subjects by immunosequencing and related them to cytomegalovirus serostatus. In addition to the first cohort of approximately 670 subjects, a separate validation cohort of 120 different subjects was used. To predict cytomegalovirus infection status, the study brought together high-throughput TCR immunosequencing, statistical association of individual TCRs with disease status, and machine learning. In a later analysis, previously published TCR beta repertoires from 550 to 700 donors were re-analyzed and high-resolution HLA genotyping was added so that TCR occurrence patterns could be studied. The later analysis used no new phenotypic data to find candidate immune exposures, relying instead on TCR beta sequences and their occurrence across donors. An earlier analysis of about 600 of the donors used high-throughput TCR beta sequencing to judge whether each TCR beta V gene segment behaved as functional or pseudogenic. Alongside the repertoire data, information on donor age, sex, ethnicity and CMV serostatus was compiled. A later genetic analysis used genome-wide SNP genotypes for about 65% of the roughly 670 donors, treating that subset as a discovery cohort. Every discovery cohort repertoire had been produced on one sequencing platform. Class I and class II HLA loci were covered by the typing at four-digit resolution. Typing coverage varied by locus: roughly 629-640 donors for A, B, C, DRB1 and DQB1; approximately 500 for DQA1; over 600 for DPA1; roughly 450 for DPB1. Four to six DR-DQ haplotypes were handled as single units for association and clustering, since linkage in the cohort was strong. Among about 390 genotyped donors of the cohort, an average of about 240,000 unique TCR beta nucleotide sequences were sequenced per donor, roughly a sixth of them non-productive.

Preparation of the library involved the immunoSEQ multiplex PCR assay. A mixture of 60 forward primers for TCR Vbeta segments and 13 reverse primers for TCR Jbeta segments was used in the multiplex PCR. The CDR3 region of rearranged TCR beta genes was amplified from genomic DNA by a multiplex PCR assay. On the Illumina HiSeq System, the amplified TCR beta libraries were sequenced as 87-base-pair reads. The authors' pipeline ran thus. In a later analysis, 77 million or so unique TCR beta chains were counted across the roughly 670 repertoires, and roughly 11 million of these chains were shared by at least two donors. Raw reads were error-corrected and collapsed into unique sequences by a nearest-neighbor algorithm in which closely related sequences were merged to remove PCR and sequencing errors. CDR3 sequences were aligned to IMGT reference sequences to assign V, D and J gene segments. For a sequence to be retained, a match of at least six nucleotides to both a V gene segment and a J gene segment was required. Rearrangements were called productive when the CDR3 lacked stop codons and stayed in frame with V and J; all others were non-productive. CDR3 was defined by IMGT convention, running from the second conserved V-encoded cysteine to the conserved J-encoded phenylalanine. Sequences without an unambiguous match to a single V gene segment were excluded from the earlier analysis of 587 of the donors. An earlier analysis of around 600 of the donors classified V segments as functional when productive rearrangements were above 56.7% and as segregating when the standard deviation between donors was above 5%. To diagnose cytomegalovirus status from the catalog of TCR beta chain sequences, a statistical classification framework was built. In a later analysis, V and J genes were assigned by comparing TCR nucleotide sequences against IMGT/GENE-DB human TR gene sequences. The TCRdist pipeline was used in a later analysis to assign CDR3 sequences and most-parsimonious VDJ recombination scenarios. In a later analysis, each TCR beta chain was defined by its CDR3 amino acid sequence together with its V-gene family, and reads lacking a unique V-gene family were excluded. In a later analysis, fewer than 600 highly shared, low-generation-probability nucleotide sequences were removed to address suspected cross-contamination and a sequencing artifact. For each public chain, a later analysis derived a clonal expansion index from normalized ranks of inferred template counts within each repertoire. In a later analysis, generation probabilities were computed using a VDJ recombination model fitted to out-of-frame rearrangements, and the results were checked against IGoR. Hypergeometric tests were used in a later analysis to score TCR-TCR, TCR-HLA and TCR-CMV co-occurrence, with a repertoire-size bias correction applied to the TCR pairs. False discovery rates were estimated in a later analysis by permuting HLA or CMV assignments 20 times. In a later analysis, co-occurring TCRs were grouped using DBSCAN, with TCRdist sequence similarity added in when clustering inside HLA-allele-positive subsets. Repertoires with fewer than 30,000 or more than 120,000 public chains, plus five repertoires with anomalous nucleotide sharing, were excluded from co-occurrence clustering. The clones in this table, taken by TCRdb from immuneACCESS, are in-frame only. Not every clone is retained; where verified, under half of the shortfall comes from an unresolved V gene, and the cause of the rest is unknown. From that table come the V and J calls and clone size; the DNA was used to work out D and trimming. Counted in this sample were 72,000 or so clones; around 80% of them appeared once. Approximately 7% of the sample comes from the top ten.

A remark on this clone: Its binding antigen is unknown. A read error may account for a junction end that differs from germline.

In total, more than 500 healthy bone marrow donors made up the cohort. At the time of sampling, every cohort member was nominally healthy, though immune exposures that went unrecorded were likely present. The donor tested CMV seropositive and was one of the 289 seropositive cohort members. A peripheral blood sample was provided by each donor, and peripheral blood mononuclear cells were used for TCR beta sequencing. The Qiagen DNeasy Blood Extraction Kit was used to extract genomic DNA from the blood cell samples. Study-wide conclusions, independent of this receptor: Presence/absence analyses assumed roughly uniform sequencing depth across donors, an assumption that may not hold. In an earlier analysis of approximately 590 of the donors, most TCR beta V segments appeared in productive rearrangements about 90% or about 30% of the time, broadly matching IMGT annotations. Assigning TCR associations to individual alleles was difficult when HLA alleles, especially DR and DQ, strongly co-occurred. Correlated functional status among segregating V segments might be attributable to linkage disequilibrium, but an unknown experimental factor could not be ruled out. A further reported finding was that TCR beta sequences accurately predicted the HLA-A and HLA-B alleles for most subjects in the first cohort. For the cohort, immune exposure information was limited to CMV serostatus. According to a later genetic analysis, donors in an Asian-associated ancestry cluster had fewer N-insertions in productive TCRs than the approximately 650-donor mean. In a later analysis, several top co-occurrence clusters were reported to appear linked to parvovirus B19, influenza, CMV and Epstein-Barr virus. At a false discovery rate of 0.05, a later analysis linked approximately 18,000 TCR beta sequences to specific HLA alleles. In a later analysis, HLA-associated TCR beta chains showed more clonal expansion and lower generation probabilities than non-associated chains that were equally common. In this cohort, only TCR beta chains were sequenced, and detectable features were limited by the absence of alpha or paired-chain data. In both the original and validation cohorts, the classifier was reported to diagnose cytomegalovirus status with high specificity and sensitivity. In the study, around 150 TCR beta chains were listed as associated with cytomegalovirus. Because HLA typing was missing for some donors at each locus, association tests included only the typed subset. Three of the identified cytomegalovirus-associated TCR beta chains were confirmed in vitro to be specific for cytomegalovirus antigens. It was suggested by the authors that the approach could potentially be generalized to other disease states and immunological phenotypes. A cluster of highly shared sequence variants was judged likely to represent a technical artifact of the sequencing pipeline. The earlier analysis of about 600 of the donors excluded 15 to 20 rarely observed V segments, including chromosome 9 orphons, because counts were too low. Across donors, most TCR sequences were observed very rarely, whereas some public TCRs were present in many individuals. According to a later analysis, most CMV-associated TCR beta chains appeared to be HLA-restricted, and the HLA associations seemed to be driven largely by CMV exposure. Some IMGT-functional V segments, including TRBV6-2 and TRBV6-3, could not be told apart with the 87-base-pair reads, so those segments were excluded. In a later analysis, the rate of TCR association differed among HLA loci, with DRB1 alleles having the most associated TCRs and HLA-C alleles having the fewest. An association between a missense DCLRE1C variant and V-gene and J-gene trimming of TCR beta chains was found in a later genetic analysis and replicated in an independent cohort.

The CDR3 numbers 15 residues from cysteine through phenylalanine. Just the 45-base CDR3 DNA is kept, in frame starting at base 1. From the germline V gene (reference sequence), CDR1 is MNHEY and CDR2 is SMNVEV. The sequence joins TRBV27 to TRBJ1-4, with the D gene not clear enough to name. This receptor was identified in a woman under 40 in good health and CMV-seropositive. The sequenced material came from PBMCs. The CDR3 reads CASSLSKTSNEKLFF. In nucleotide form, the sequence is TGTGCCAGCAGTCTATCAAAGACTAGCAATGAAAAACTGTTTTTT.